This T cell receptor beta chain was sequenced in a study of identical twins. A single record per CDR3 protein comes from TCRdb applying MiXCR to the 5' RACE reads. The sample lists hundreds of thousands of distinct CDR3 sequences; less than 10% were seen once. The CDR3 totals 16 residues. Germline V CDR1 and CDR2: SEHNR, FQNEAQ (reference sequence). V lost 1 base and J lost 4; bases outside the gene matches: 5. The same specimen was also included in a second study, on yellow fever vaccine responses in identical twins.

The source material was PBMCs. This sequence joins TRBV7-9 and TRBJ2-1; 9 bases line up with TRBD2. This sequence was found in a woman aged 18-29 years in good health. The CDR3 nucleotides read TGTGCCAGCAGCTTAGTGTCTAGCGGGGAGTACAATGAGCAGTTCTTC. Residues: CASSLVSSGEYNEQFF.